These 22 T cell receptor beta chains originate from one sample sequenced in a study of blood T cell repertoires in COVID-19. Profiled with immunoSEQ multiplex PCR; TCRdb holds only in-frame clones, not every one. This sample has around 180,000 clones; around 82% occur once, and the top ten carry around 17%. Sequenced input: PBMCs or T cells enriched from blood (not recorded which). The receptor set was obtained from a woman aged 45-65 years with acute COVID-19.

J is TRBJ2-7 and V is TRBV6-5, with TRBD2 matching 12 bases. The CDR3 is 15 residues long. Germline CDR1 and CDR2: MNHEY and SVGAGI. The junction had 3 bases not matched to a gene; V was cut back by 5 bases and J by 1 base. CDR3 DNA sequence: TGTGCCAGCAGTCCTGGACTAGCGGGATCCTACGAGCAGTACGTC. Translation gives CASSPGLAGSYEQYV.

The chain joins TRBV7-9 to TRBJ1-2, with 9 bases identical to TRBD1. Germline CDR1 and CDR2: SEHNR and FQNEAQ (reference sequence). The V segment lost 5 bases and the J segment 6 bases; nucleotides outside the gene matches: 7. The CDR3 has 14 amino acids. The CDR3 coding sequence is TGTGCCAGCAGCGTGGACAGGGGTTTAGATGGCTACACCTTC. It encodes CASSVDRGLDGYTF.

The V and J genes are TRBV12-3 or TRBV12-4 and TRBJ1-2, with D perhaps matching TRBD1 (5 bases). The V and J ends lost 5 bases and 7 bases respectively, with 14 bases between them. The CDR3 runs 13 residues. The CDR3 region is CASSLGGISGYTF. The CDR3 DNA sequence: TGTGCCAGCAGTCTGGGGGGTATCAGTGGCTACACCTTC.

The chain uses TRBV28 and TRBJ1-6, with D tentatively TRBD1 (6 bases). The length of the CDR3 is 16 residues. Trimming left V 2 bases short and J 7 bases short, with 15 bases between. Looked up from germline, CDR1 is MDHEN and CDR2 is SYDVKM. This CDR3 is CASSLGGGRFNSPLHF. The CDR3 nucleotides are TGTGCCAGCAGTTTAGGGGGGGGCAGATTCAATTCACCCCTCCACTTT.

V usage is TRBV16 and J usage is TRBJ1-1, with D possibly matching TRBD1 (6 bases). CDR3 length: 14 residues. V was trimmed by 5 bases and J by 0 bases, leaving 10 bases between them. Per the germline V gene, CDR1 is KGHSY and CDR2 is FQNENV. Here the CDR3 DNA reads TGTGCCAGCAGCGACAGGCGGTTGAACACTGAAGCTTTCTTT. It yields the protein CASSDRRLNTEAFF.

The chain uses TRBV11-2 and TRBJ2-3; maybe TRBD2 (6 bases). Germline values: CDR1 SGHAT, CDR2 FQNNGV. With 3 bases removed from V and 0 bases from J, the gap between germline ends came to 10 bases. CDR3 length: 15 residues. The CDR3 DNA follows: TGTGCCAGCAGCTTCACTGCGGGGAGCACAGATACGCAGTATTTT. Encoded protein: CASSFTAGSTDTQYF.

This chain uses TRBV4-3 with TRBJ1-1, with a tentative D call TRBD1 (5 bases). CDR1 and CDR2 (germline): LGHNA, YSLEER. V lost 0 bases and J 11 bases, leaving 13 bases between the germline ends. The CDR3 is made up of 13 amino acids. The CDR3 DNA follows: TGCGCCAGCAGCCAAGATCGCGGGGCGCGGGCTTTCTTT. Protein: CASSQDRGARAFF.

The chain recombines TRBV27 with TRBJ2-4; a possible D gene is TRBD1 (6 bases). V was clipped by 5 bases and J by 6 bases, with 14 bases between them. This CDR3 is built from 14 residues. The germline CDR1 and CDR2 sequences are MNHEY and SMNVEV (reference sequence). The CDR3 DNA reads TGTGCCAGCAGTATGGACAGAAACCGAAACATTCAGTACTTC. Its translation is CASSMDRNRNIQYF.

V usage is TRBV6-1 and J usage is TRBJ2-3; weak D call: TRBD2 (6 bases). Germline V lookup: CDR1 MNHNS, CDR2 SASEGT. The CDR3 loop spans 13 amino acids. Trimming shortened V by 2 bases and J by 7 bases, and 10 bases separated the two germline ends. CDR3 nucleotide sequence: TGTGCCAGCAGTGAACAGGGAGGCAATACGCAGTATTTT. Translation: CASSEQGGNTQYF.

The J gene is TRBJ2-5, the V gene TRBV6-1, with TRBD2 as a possible D gene (6 bases). Trimming pared 2 bases from V and 5 bases from J, leaving 9 bases between. CDR1 MNHNS and CDR2 SASEGT come from the germline V gene. The CDR3 extends over 13 amino acids. CDR3 DNA: TGTGCCAGCAGTGAAAATCGGGGGGAGACCCAGTACTTC. It is translated as CASSENRGETQYF.

There are a few counts of this clone. The chain has TRBV5-7 and TRBJ2-1; 9 bases are a match to TRBD2. TRBV5-7 is an ORF, with its function uncertain. This CDR3 has 15 amino acids. Trimming removed 4 bases from V and 10 bases from J; junction bases left unmatched: 12. CDR3 DNA sequence: TGTGCCAGCAGCGACGCTAGCGGGGCATATTGGGAGCAGTTCTTC. This codes for CASSDASGAYWEQFF.

The chain recombines TRBV7-8 with TRBJ1-3; unclear D gene. The CDR3 contains 14 residues. Germline CDR1 is SGHVS and CDR2 is FQNEAQ. Trimming left V 5 bases short and J 4 bases short, with 12 bases between. The CDR3 coding sequence is TGTGCCAGCAGCCCCAAGGAGACCGGAAACACCATATATTTT. Translating it yields CASSPKETGNTIYF.

CDR3 sequence (DNA): TGCGCCAGCAGTGAACTTTCCGGGACAGCGCAAAACGAGCAGTTCTTC. It is translated as CASSELSGTAQNEQFF. V and J are TRBV10-1 and TRBJ2-1, with TRBD1 matching over 7 bases. Germline trimming cut 3 bases from V and 10 bases from J; bases unmatched to any gene: 15. In germline, CDR1 is WNHNN, CDR2 SYGVQD (reference sequence). The CDR3 totals 16 residues.

The chain is built from TRBV7-2 and TRBJ1-5, with a tentative D call TRBD1 (6 bases). The germline V and J ends were trimmed by 5 bases and 7 bases, with 15 bases remaining between them. Germline V CDR1 and CDR2: SGHTA, FQGNSA. This CDR3 contains 14 residues. The CDR3 coding sequence is TGTGCCAGCAGCCCACAGGGAACAGGACAGCCCCAGCATTTT. Translating it yields CASSPQGTGQPQHF.

The chain has TRBV3-1 (or the pseudogene TRBV3-2) and TRBJ2-4; TRBD2 matches at 11 bases. V lost 1 base, J lost 0 bases, and 11 bases stayed unmatched. The CDR3 is 20 residues long. Germline assignment: CDR1 LGHDT and CDR2 YNNKEL (reference sequence). The CDR3 is CASSQGLGLAETLAKNIQYF. The CDR3 DNA sequence: TGTGCCAGCAGCCAAGGGTTGGGACTAGCGGAAACGTTAGCCAAAAACATTCAGTACTTC.

This clone was observed a single time. The chain links TRBV9 to TRBJ2-3, with 10 bases aligning to TRBD2. The CDR3 sequence is 13 residues long. V was pared by 4 bases and J by 12 bases, with 8 bases of the junction left unmatched. Germline lookup yields CDR1 SGDLS and CDR2 YYNGEE. CDR3 protein: CASSTRLAGGQYF. DNA of the CDR3: TGTGCCAGCAGCACCCGACTAGCGGGTGGCCAGTATTTT. Using reference TRBV9 and TRBJ2-3 for the parts outside the CDR3, the full variable domain is DSGVTQTPKHLITATGQRVTLRCSPRSGDLSVYWYQQSLDQGLQFLIQYYNGEERAKGNILERFSAQQFPDLHSELNLSSLELGDSALYFCASSTRLAGGQYFGPGTRLTVL.

V usage is TRBV19 and J usage is TRBJ1-2, with D unclear. Looked up from germline, CDR1 is LNHDA and CDR2 is SQIVND (reference sequence). The CDR3 contains 16 residues. With 4 bases removed from V and 5 bases from J, the gap between germline ends came to 20 bases. Written as DNA, the CDR3 is TGTGCCAGTAGTAAAGCCGACCGGGTACCTGCTTATGGCTACACCTTC. Protein product: CASSKADRVPAYGYTF.

The rearrangement joins TRBV5-4 to TRBJ1-3, with TRBD1 as a possible D gene (5 bases). The germline V gene encodes CDR1 SGHNT and CDR2 YYREEE (reference sequence). Trimming took off 1 base at V and 4 bases at J, with 12 bases between the two ends. The CDR3 is 15 residues long. The CDR3 sequence: CASSLNPGPGNTIYF. DNA for the CDR3: TGTGCCAGCAGCTTGAATCCAGGGCCCGGAAACACCATATATTTT. Complete variable domain (other parts from reference TRBV5-4 and TRBJ1-3): ETGVTQSPTHLIKTRGQQVTLRCSSQSGHNTVSWYQQALGQGPQFIFQYYREEENGRGNFPPRFSGLQFPNYSSELNVNALELDDSALYLCASSLNPGPGNTIYFGEGSWLTVV.

The chain carries TRBV4-3 and TRBJ2-5; maybe TRBD2 (6 bases). This CDR3 has 17 residues. Germline CDR1 reads LGHNA; CDR2 reads YSLEER. V gave up 0 bases and J gave up 1 base, with 15 bases separating them. As DNA, the CDR3 is TGCGCCAGCAGCCAAGAAATAGGAGGTAGCGGCCAAGAGACCCAGTACTTC. It specifies CASSQEIGGSGQETQYF.

The gene calls are TRBV3-1 (or the pseudogene TRBV3-2) and TRBJ2-3, with a tentative D call TRBD1 (5 bases). CDR1 and CDR2 from the germline V gene are LGHDT and YNNKEL (reference sequence). The CDR3 loop spans 15 amino acids. Trimming left V 0 bases short and J 2 bases short, with 9 bases between. CDR3 protein: CASSQEDIPTDTQYF. The CDR3 DNA follows: TGTGCCAGCAGCCAAGAGGACATTCCCACAGATACGCAGTATTTT.

The J gene is TRBJ1-3, the V gene TRBV5-1; the D is unclear. V lost 0 bases to trimming and J lost 3 bases, with 13 bases between them. The CDR3 has 16 amino acids. CDR1 SGHRS and CDR2 YFSETQ come from the germline V gene. CDR3 DNA sequence: TGCGCCAGCAGCTTGGAGGGAGTCGGGAATGGAAACACCATATATTTT. Protein: CASSLEGVGNGNTIYF.

This clone has just a few counts. The chain's CDR3 is CASSESELSNQPQHF. CDR3 bases: TGCGCCAGCAGTGAGTCGGAGCTCAGCAATCAGCCCCAGCATTTT. V is TRBV10-2 and J is TRBJ1-5; no clear D gene. CDR3 length: 15 residues. The V gene lost 0 bases and the J gene lost 1 base, with 7 bases spanning the gap. CDR1 and CDR2 from the germline V gene are WSHSY and SAAADI.